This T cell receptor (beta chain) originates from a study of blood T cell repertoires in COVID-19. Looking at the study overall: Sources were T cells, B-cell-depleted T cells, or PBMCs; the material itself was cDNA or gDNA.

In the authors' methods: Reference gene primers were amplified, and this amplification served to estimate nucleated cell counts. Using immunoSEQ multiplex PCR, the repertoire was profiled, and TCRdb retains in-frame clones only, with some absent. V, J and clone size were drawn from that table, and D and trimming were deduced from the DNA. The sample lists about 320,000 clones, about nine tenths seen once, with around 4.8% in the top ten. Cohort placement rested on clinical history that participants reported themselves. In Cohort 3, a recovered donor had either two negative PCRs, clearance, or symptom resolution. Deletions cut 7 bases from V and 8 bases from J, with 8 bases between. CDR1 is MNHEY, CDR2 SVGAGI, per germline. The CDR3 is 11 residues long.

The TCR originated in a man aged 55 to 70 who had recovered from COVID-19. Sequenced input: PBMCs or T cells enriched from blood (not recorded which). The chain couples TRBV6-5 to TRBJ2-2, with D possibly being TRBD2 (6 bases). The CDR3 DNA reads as TGTGCCAGCACCGGGACTGGGGAGCTGTTTTTT. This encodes CASTGTGELFF.